The 28 T cell receptor beta chains below were found in one sample sequenced in a study of blood T cell repertoires in COVID-19. Method: immunoSEQ multiplex PCR; TCRdb's copy keeps in-frame clones and lacks some. The repertoire holds 200,000 to 300,000 clones, with around 85% as singletons. Input material: peripheral blood. The source of these receptors is a man older than 75 with acute or convalescent COVID-19.

In DNA, the CDR3 is TGCGCCAGCAGCTTGGCCGGGAGGGGGCGGACTGAAGCTTTCTTT. This codes for CASSLAGRGRTEAFF. The chain employs TRBV5-1 and TRBJ1-1, with 7 bases fitting TRBD1. After removal of 0 bases from V and 5 bases from J, the junction contained 7 bases not matched to a gene. Germline V gene sequence: CDR1 SGHRS, CDR2 YFSETQ. This CDR3 region has 15 residues. Full variable domain (missing parts from reference TRBV5-1 and TRBJ1-1): KAGVTQTPRYLIKTRGQQVTLSCSPISGHRSVSWYQQTPGQGLQFLFEYFSETQRNKGNFPGRFSGRQFSNSRSEMNVSTLELGDSALYLCASSLAGRGRTEAFFGQGTRLTVV.

This clone is a singleton in its sample. V and J are TRBV2 and TRBJ2-1, with D perhaps matching TRBD2 (6 bases). Trimming took off 5 bases at V and 6 bases at J, with 11 bases between the two ends. The CDR3 consists of 13 residues. The germline V gene has CDR1 SNHLY and CDR2 FYNNEI. The CDR3 DNA sequence: TGTGCCAGCAGTTCGCTGGGGGGCAATGAGCAGTTCTTC. This translates into CASSSLGGNEQFF.

The chain combines TRBV18 with TRBJ1-2, with TRBD1 matching over 7 bases. V gave up 4 bases and J gave up 4 bases; unmatched junction bases: 3. CDR1 and CDR2 (germline): KGHSH, LQKENI. The CDR3 is 13 residues long. The CDR3 sequence: CASSRRDSYGYTF. The DNA of the CDR3 is TGTGCCAGCTCACGCCGGGACAGCTATGGCTACACCTTC.

This chain links TRBV3-1 (or the pseudogene TRBV3-2) with TRBJ2-2, with a possible D match to TRBD1 (7 bases). The length of the CDR3 is 18 residues. Between the trimmed V and J ends, which lost 0 bases and 3 bases, there was a span of 17 bases. Germline V lookup: CDR1 LGHDT, CDR2 YNNKEL (reference sequence). CDR3 sequence (DNA): TGTGCCAGCAGCCAAGATCTTGCGGGACAGAGAGACACCGGGGAGCTGTTTTTT. This sequence encodes CASSQDLAGQRDTGELFF.

V usage is TRBV19 and J usage is TRBJ1-1; 8 bases map to TRBD1. Germline assignment: CDR1 LNHDA and CDR2 SQIVND (reference sequence). Unmatched junction bases numbered 9, after V lost 8 bases and J lost 4 bases. The CDR3 runs 14 residues. As DNA, the CDR3 is TGTGCCAGTTTGCCCCAGGGGGCTGGCACTGAAGCTTTCTTT. This codes for CASLPQGAGTEAFF.

CDR3 DNA sequence: TGTGCCAGCAGTCCCCTGGGGGGACCCATCCCAAGGGAGCAGTACTTC. Translating it yields CASSPLGGPIPREQYF. The chain is built from TRBV6-6 and TRBJ2-7; tentatively, D is TRBD2 (6 bases). The germline gives CDR1 MNHNY, CDR2 SVGAGI (reference sequence). The CDR3 sequence is 16 residues long. V shed 5 bases and J shed 7 bases, with 24 bases lying between them.

V is TRBV28 and J is TRBJ1-4; a weak D match, TRBD1 (6 bases). Germline CDR1 reads MDHEN; CDR2 reads SYDVKM. The CDR3 consists of 15 residues. Trimming removed 7 bases from V and 8 bases from J, with 20 bases in between. DNA of the CDR3: TGTGCCAGCACCACCCAGGTGGGGGCGCGCGAAAAACTGTTTTTT. Translated, it gives CASTTQVGAREKLFF.

This sequence joins TRBV13 and TRBJ2-3; possible D gene TRBD1, 5 bases. Trimming took off 5 bases at V and 7 bases at J, with 16 bases between the two ends. CDR3 length equals 14 residues. Germline V lookup: CDR1 PRHDT, CDR2 FYEKMQ (reference sequence). For the CDR3, the DNA is TGTGCCAGCAGCACGCAGGGCAATCGATATACGCAGTATTTT. Translated: CASSTQGNRYTQYF.

The chain couples TRBV2 to TRBJ1-5; D is unresolved. The CDR3 length is 15 residues. The V gene lost 6 bases and the J gene lost 0 bases, with 12 bases spanning the gap. The germline gives CDR1 SNHLY, CDR2 FYNNEI. CDR3: CASSPRGFSNQPQHF. The CDR3 bases are TGTGCCAGCAGCCCCCGCGGGTTTAGCAATCAGCCCCAGCATTTT.

The V and J genes are TRBV3-1 (or the pseudogene TRBV3-2) and TRBJ1-2, with TRBD1 matching 12 bases. V dropped 7 bases and J dropped 5; count of bases not matched to a gene: 11. This CDR3 spans 16 amino acids. In germline, CDR1 is LGHDT, CDR2 YNNKEL (reference sequence). The CDR3 DNA is TGTGCCAGCACCCCCAGGGACAGGGGGCTTCGGTATGGCTACACCTTC. Translating it yields CASTPRDRGLRYGYTF.

The V and J genes are TRBV19 and TRBJ1-3, with TRBD1 matching over 8 bases. Germline V gene data show CDR1 as LNHDA and CDR2 as SQIVND (reference sequence). With 4 bases clipped from V and 5 bases from J, the junction kept 22 bases outside the gene matches. The length of the CDR3 is 20 residues. CDR3 nucleotide sequence: TGTGCCAGTAGTACAGGGAACCCAGATTACAGGGGGAGTAGAAGAAACACCATATATTTT. Amino acid sequence: CASSTGNPDYRGSRRNTIYF.

The V gene is TRBV5-4, the J gene TRBJ2-7; 11 bases agree with TRBD2. The CDR3 extends over 14 amino acids. V lost 4 bases, J lost 2 bases, and 2 bases stayed unmatched. Germline V lookup: CDR1 SGHNT, CDR2 YYREEE (reference sequence). The CDR3 loop reads CASSPSGGTYEQYF. The CDR3 nucleotides read TGTGCCAGCAGCCCTAGCGGGGGGACCTACGAGCAGTACTTC.

The rearrangement joins TRBV11-2 to TRBJ2-7; TRBD2 matches 11 bases. The junction had 1 base not matched to a gene; V was cut back by 1 base and J by 2 bases. From germline, CDR1 is SGHAT and CDR2 FQNNGV. The CDR3 is 15 amino acids. This chain's CDR3 is CASSLVSGRAYEQYF. CDR3 coding DNA: TGTGCCAGCAGCTTAGTTAGCGGGAGGGCCTACGAGCAGTACTTC.

This chain uses TRBV6-2 or TRBV6-3 with TRBJ1-2, with D unresolved. Germline V gene data show CDR1 as MNHEY and CDR2 as SVGEGT. Trimming left V 2 bases short and J 4 bases short, with 2 bases between. The length of the CDR3 is 11 residues. The chain's CDR3 is CASSYLYGYTF. Written as DNA, the CDR3 is TGTGCCAGCAGTTACCTCTATGGCTACACCTTC.

The chain combines TRBV11-2 with TRBJ2-1, with 7 bases identical to TRBD2. The CDR3 is 15 amino acids. Germline V gene data show CDR1 as SGHAT and CDR2 as FQNNGV. V was pared by 4 bases and J by 7 bases, with 10 bases of the junction left unmatched. The CDR3 reads CASSSSALAVNEQFF. CDR3 coding DNA: TGTGCCAGCAGCTCCTCCGCTCTAGCGGTAAATGAGCAGTTCTTC.

The rearrangement joins TRBV27 to TRBJ2-3; 8 bases fit TRBD2. The V segment lost 6 bases and the J segment 2 bases; nucleotides outside the gene matches: 7. The CDR3 contains 15 residues. CDR1 and CDR2 (germline): MNHEY, SMNVEV (reference sequence). The CDR3 protein is CASRQLAAYTDTQYF. The DNA for the CDR3 is TGTGCCAGCAGGCAACTAGCGGCTTACACAGATACGCAGTATTTT.

V gene TRBV6-6 combines with J gene TRBJ2-7; D possibly corresponds to TRBD2 (6 bases). The CDR3 extends over 15 amino acids. Germline V gene sequence: CDR1 MNHNY, CDR2 SVGAGI (reference sequence). V was clipped by 4 bases and J by 2 bases, with 15 bases between them. The CDR3 protein is CASSSPPGGAYEQYF. The CDR3 nucleotides are TGTGCCAGCAGTTCCCCTCCGGGCGGGGCCTACGAGCAGTACTTC.

In its sample, this clone was seen a few times. The chain recombines TRBV7-9 with TRBJ1-3; no reliable D call. The germline V gene encodes CDR1 SEHNR and CDR2 FQNEAQ (reference sequence). The germline V and J ends were trimmed by 0 bases and 0 bases, with 9 bases remaining between them. CDR3 size: 16 residues. CDR3 protein: CASSLADMRSGNTIYF. CDR3 sequence (DNA): TGTGCCAGCAGCTTAGCCGACATGCGCTCTGGAAACACCATATATTTT.

CDR3 amino acids: CASRDPRYEQYF. The CDR3 nucleotides read TGTGCCAGCCGAGATCCTCGCTACGAGCAGTACTTC. V and J are TRBV6-5 and TRBJ2-7; D remains unclear. Germline CDR1 reads MNHEY; CDR2 reads SVGAGI. V lost 8 bases to trimming and J lost 3 bases, with 11 bases between them. The CDR3 runs 12 residues.

Only a few counts were recorded for this clone. This chain joins TRBV30 and TRBJ1-1, with 10 bases that match TRBD1. J was trimmed by 3 bases and V by 4 bases; bases with no gene match: 14. The CDR3 loop spans 17 amino acids. CDR1 and CDR2 from the germline V gene are GTSNPN and SVGIG (reference sequence). The CDR3 loop is CAWKRDRGRAGDTEAFF. The CDR3 DNA is TGTGCCTGGAAACGGGACAGGGGACGCGCGGGGGACACTGAAGCTTTCTTT.

V and J are TRBV30 and TRBJ1-3; D is unresolved. V was clipped by 0 bases and J by 4 bases, with 10 bases between them. The CDR3 sequence is 14 residues long. In germline, CDR1 is GTSNPN, CDR2 SVGIG (reference sequence). CDR3: CAWSVGSQGNTIYF. CDR3 DNA: TGTGCCTGGAGTGTGGGCAGTCAAGGAAACACCATATATTTT.

The chain carries TRBV19 and TRBJ2-2; perhaps TRBD1 as D (6 bases). CDR3 length equals 17 residues. The germline V and J ends were trimmed by 6 bases and 3 bases, with 20 bases remaining between them. Germline V CDR1 and CDR2: LNHDA, SQIVND (reference sequence). The CDR3 sequence: CASSLLGGSKHTGELFF. DNA for the CDR3: TGTGCCAGTAGCCTGTTAGGGGGATCCAAGCACACCGGGGAGCTGTTTTTT.

The gene calls are TRBV25-1 and TRBJ1-2; TRBD1 matches at 9 bases. Germline V CDR1 and CDR2: MGHDK, SYGVNS. This CDR3 is 15 amino acids long. The V segment lost 5 bases and the J segment 7 bases; nucleotides outside the gene matches: 11. The CDR3 DNA is TGTGCCAGCAGTTACCCGGGACAGGGAATGGGTGGCTACACCTTC. Its translation: CASSYPGQGMGGYTF.

The J gene is TRBJ2-7, the V gene TRBV6-5, with D perhaps matching TRBD1 (6 bases). The CDR3 is 14 residues long. Germline V gene sequence: CDR1 MNHEY, CDR2 SVGAGI. V lost 8 bases and J 2 bases, leaving 16 bases between the germline ends. CDR3 amino acids: CASRLDSPPYEQYF. The CDR3 DNA sequence: TGTGCCAGCCGACTGGACAGTCCACCCTACGAGCAGTACTTC.

V gene TRBV5-4 combines with J gene TRBJ1-2, with 12 bases lining up with TRBD1. The CDR3 has 16 residues. Per the germline V gene, CDR1 is SGHNT and CDR2 is YYREEE (reference sequence). V lost 4 bases and J lost 2; bases outside the gene matches: 6. CDR3: CASSHRDRGQNYGYTF. The CDR3 DNA reads TGTGCCAGCAGCCACCGGGACAGGGGGCAAAACTATGGCTACACCTTC.

Note on this clone: At the DNA level, this CDR3 is encoded by other sequences in the same sample as well. V gene TRBV20-1 combines with J gene TRBJ2-7; D remains ambiguous. The CDR3 has 11 amino acids. The germline V gene has CDR1 DFQATT and CDR2 SNEGSKA (reference sequence). Trimming cost V 2 bases and J 2 bases, with 4 bases left between them. The CDR3 sequence is CSARTAYEQYF. CDR3 coding DNA: TGCAGTGCTAGAACAGCCTACGAGCAGTACTTC.

V gene TRBV19 combines with J gene TRBJ1-4; D call uncertain. Germline CDR1 LNHDA, CDR2 SQIVND (reference sequence). CDR3 size: 14 residues. Trimming left V 6 bases short and J 3 bases short, with 11 bases between. The CDR3 DNA is TGTGCCAGTAGAGAGCCGGGAGCTAATGAAAAACTGTTTTTT. Protein sequence: CASREPGANEKLFF.

This clone has just one count. This chain connects TRBV11-3 to TRBJ1-3, with D possibly being TRBD1 (5 bases). Germline V gene lookup returns CDR1 SGHNT and CDR2 YENEEA. V was cut by 1 base and J by 11 bases, with 9 bases left in between. The CDR3 consists of 12 residues. The CDR3 spells CASSLGSGAIYF. The CDR3 DNA sequence: TGTGCCAGCAGCTTAGGATCGGGGGCCATATATTTT.